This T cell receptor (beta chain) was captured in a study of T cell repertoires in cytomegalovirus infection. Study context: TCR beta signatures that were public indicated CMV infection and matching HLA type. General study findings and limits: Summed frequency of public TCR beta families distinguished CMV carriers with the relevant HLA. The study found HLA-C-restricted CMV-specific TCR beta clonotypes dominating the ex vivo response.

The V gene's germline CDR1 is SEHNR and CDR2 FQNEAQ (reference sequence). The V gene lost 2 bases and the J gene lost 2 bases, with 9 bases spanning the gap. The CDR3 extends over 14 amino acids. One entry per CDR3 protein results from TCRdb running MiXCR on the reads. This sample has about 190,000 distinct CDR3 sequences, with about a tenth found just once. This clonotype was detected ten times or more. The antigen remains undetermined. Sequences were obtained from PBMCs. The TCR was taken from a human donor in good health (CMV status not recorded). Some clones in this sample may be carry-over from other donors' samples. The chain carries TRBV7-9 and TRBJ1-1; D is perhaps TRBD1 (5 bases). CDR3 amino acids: CASSLTGLNTEAFF. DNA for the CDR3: TGTGCCAGCAGCTTAACGGGACTCAACACTGAAGCTTTCTTT.